The rows below give T cell receptor beta chains drawn from one sample of a study of T cells in localized non-small cell lung cancer. Measured with immunoSEQ multiplex PCR; TCRdb has only the in-frame clones, and not every one. Of about 23,000 clones listed, more than 75% are singletons. This specimen was peripheral blood, taken before any cancer treatment. The source is a male donor aged 60 or over with stage I squamous cell lung carcinoma. The CDR3 runs from the conserved cysteine through the conserved F or W. The D gene is left open where the match is weak. Clone size appears in some rows only: once, few, many, or a class for an expanded clone.

TRBJ1-2 | NA | TRBV6-5 | TRBD1 | CASSPRTGLNGYTF | TGTGCCAGCAGTCCTCGGACAGGTTTGAATGGCTACACCTTC
TRBJ2-1 | once | TRBV5-1 | NA | CASSLSGITPYNEQFF | TGCGCCAGCAGCTTGTCTGGTATAACACCCTACAATGAGCAGTTCTTC
TRBJ2-7 | NA | TRBV6-6 | NA | CASSPGLTAYEQYF | TGTGCCAGCAGCCCGGGACTCACCGCATACGAGCAGTACTTC
TRBJ1-5 | once | TRBV5-5 | NA | CASSLVGGNNQPQHF | TGTGCCAGCAGCTTGGTTGGGGGCAACAATCAGCCCCAGCATTTT
TRBJ1-6 | few | TRBV7-2 | NA | CASSRPASGSPLHF | TGTGCCAGCAGTAGACCCGCGAGCGGTTCACCCCTCCACTTT
TRBJ2-7 | once | TRBV9 | NA | CASSAGAGQSYEQYF | TGTGCCAGCAGCGCAGGGGCAGGGCAGTCCTACGAGCAGTACTTC
TRBJ1-2 | NA | TRBV10-3 | NA | CAISERVLTEGYTF | TGTGCCATCAGTGAGCGGGTTTTAACGGAGGGCTACACCTTC
TRBJ2-7 | NA | TRBV11-2 | TRBD2 | CASSLGGGGEQYF | TGTGCCAGCAGCTTAGGGGGCGGGGGCGAGCAGTACTTC
TRBJ1-5 | NA | TRBV27 | TRBD1 | CASSFGPTGGMNQPQHF | TGTGCCAGCAGTTTTGGGCCGACAGGGGGGATGAATCAGCCCCAGCATTTT
TRBJ1-6 | NA | TRBV27 | NA | CATRGRLGSPLHF | TGTGCCACCAGGGGCCGGTTGGGTTCACCCCTCCACTTT
TRBJ1-3 | NA | TRBV18 | TRBD1 | CASSPLRTGGLNSGNTIYF | TGTGCCAGCTCACCACTACGGACAGGGGGGTTAAACTCTGGAAACACCATATATTTT
TRBJ2-7 | NA | TRBV5-6 | TRBD1 | CASFQQGLPPPRSYEQYF | TGTGCCAGCTTCCAACAGGGGCTACCGCCCCCCCGCTCCTACGAGCAGTACTTC
TRBJ2-5 | NA | TRBV6-6 | TRBD2 | CASSYLSGEETQYF | TGTGCCAGCAGTTACCTCAGCGGGGAAGAGACCCAGTACTTC
TRBJ2-1 | NA | TRBV4-2 | TRBD2 | CASSQGRSGGQNEQFF | TGTGCCAGCAGCCAAGGTAGAAGCGGGGGCCAGAATGAGCAGTTCTTC
TRBJ1-2 | NA | TRBV30 | NA | CAWSVRGDGYTF | TGTGCCTGGAGTGTACGAGGGGATGGCTACACCTTC
TRBJ1-2 | NA | TRBV2 | NA | CASSPIRGTF | TGTGCCAGCAGCCCGATCCGGGGCACCTTC
TRBJ1-4 | NA | TRBV19 | NA | CASSIDISGISEKLFF | TGTGCCAGTAGTATAGATATATCCGGGATCAGTGAAAAACTGTTTTTT
TRBJ1-2 | NA | TRBV19 | TRBD1 | CASSRRDGTGSLLRGYTF | TGTGCCAGTAGTAGAAGGGATGGGACAGGGTCTCTCCTTCGTGGCTACACCTTC
TRBJ2-1 | once | TRBV28 | NA | CASSPDRSPSSYNEQFF | TGTGCCAGCAGCCCTGACAGGTCTCCTAGCTCCTACAATGAGCAGTTCTTC
TRBJ2-3 | few | TRBV7-2 | NA | CASSLEGRGGTDTQYF | TGTGCCAGCAGCTTAGAGGGCAGGGGAGGCACAGATACGCAGTATTTT
TRBJ2-2 | once | TRBV11-1 | TRBD1 | CASSHPGQGKRGNTGELFF | TGTGCCAGCAGCCATCCGGGACAGGGGAAAAGAGGGAACACCGGGGAGCTGTTTTTT
TRBJ2-7 | NA | TRBV2 | NA | CASSERRDYEQYF | TGTGCCAGCAGTGAACGCAGGGACTACGAGCAGTACTTC
TRBJ2-7 | NA | TRBV18 | NA | CASSPPGWGEQYF | TGTGCCAGCTCACCCCCAGGGTGGGGCGAGCAGTACTTC
TRBJ2-3 | NA | TRBV30 | TRBD2 | CAWSVEEGGRADTQYF | TGTGCCTGGAGTGTAGAAGAGGGCGGGAGGGCAGATACGCAGTATTTT
TRBJ2-1 | NA | TRBV12-5 | TRBD1 | CASGPGPRTGGNEQFF | TGTGCTAGTGGTCCGGGACCCCGGACAGGGGGCAATGAGCAGTTCTTC
TRBJ1-1 | NA | TRBV6-5 | NA | CASGRRGTRAFF | TGCGCCAGCGGGCGAAGGGGGACAAGAGCTTTCTTT
TRBJ1-1 | NA | TRBV6-5 | NA | CASSSIEGKNTEAFF | TGTGCCAGCAGTTCCATCGAGGGGAAGAACACTGAAGCTTTCTTT
TRBJ1-1 | once | TRBV6-5 | NA | CASSYSSFGIAFF | TGTGCCAGCAGTTACTCGTCCTTCGGCATCGCTTTCTTT